This T cell receptor (beta chain) was obtained from a study of blood T cell repertoires in COVID-19. Study summary: Whether acute or convalescent, the COVID-19 samples came from the United States, Italy and Spain.

The germline gives CDR1 KGHSH, CDR2 LQKENI. V shed 2 bases and J shed 4 bases, with 12 bases lying between them. The CDR3 consists of 15 residues. This clone occurred a few times. Original processing notes: Nucleated cell counts were estimated from reference gene primer amplification. Only in-frame clones appear in the TCRdb table, and some are missing; sequencing was by immunoSEQ multiplex PCR. That table gives V, J and clone size, and the DNA gave D and trimming. The repertoire holds about 430,000 clones, with 70% to 90% as singletons. Recruitment covered 25 or so US areas and drew participants whose ages spanned roughly 18 to 100 years. Clinical history as reported by participants underpinned cohort assignment.

The gene calls are TRBV18 and TRBJ1-3, with D uncertain. Material: PBMCs or T cells enriched from blood (not recorded which). The clonotype originates from a woman aged 18 to 35 who had been exposed to COVID-19. The CDR3 nucleotides are TGTGCCAGCTCACCAGGAGGGCAGGTCGGAAACACCATATATTTT. Translating it yields CASSPGGQVGNTIYF.